The entry that follows covers one TCR beta chain sequence. A read error may account for a junction end that differs from germline. The CDR3 runs to 16 residues. The germline V gene encodes CDR1 SNHLY and CDR2 FYNNEI. One entry per CDR3 protein results from TCRdb running MiXCR on the 5' RACE reads. The table has more than 50,000 distinct CDR3 sequences, about 15% seen once. This record comes from a study of early T cells in non-severe SARS-CoV-2 infection. The origin of this receptor is an adult who was a healthcare worker with PCR-confirmed SARS-CoV-2 infection or an uninfected control (not recorded which). The V call is TRBV2, the J call TRBJ2-5, with 9 nucleotides matching TRBD2. The sample consisted of whole blood, taken at baseline. This chain's CDR3 is CASSEGSGGYRETQYF. The CDR3 DNA reads TGTGCCAGCAGCGAAGGTAGCGGGGGATATAGGGAGACCCAGTACTTC.